The clone carrying this T cell receptor beta chain was seen once. Its antigen is unknown. Looked up from germline, CDR1 is SGHDN and CDR2 is FVKESK. This CDR3 comprises 14 residues. V dropped 1 base and J dropped 5 bases, with 11 bases sitting between them. The data belong to a study of shared clonotypes between healthy human individuals. Overall study findings and caveats: Sampling used blood alone; tissue repertoires probably differ.

Nashville, Tennessee was home to all donors, each a Caucasian adult. The deep-level immunoSEQ assay was used. DNA input for the unsorted PBMC replicate PCRs was 250 to 300 ng, 25,000 to 30,000 T cell genomes. The table came from immunoSEQ multiplex PCR; TCRdb's copy has only in-frame clones and leaves some out. The sample has about 510,000 clones; 79% are singletons. This sequence was found in a woman between 35 and 50 years old in good health. Some clones in this sample may be carry-over from other donors' samples. V is TRBV14 and J is TRBJ2-5; a weak D match, TRBD2 (6 bases). The source material was PBMCs. The CDR3 nucleotides read TGTGCCAGCAGCCAAGGGTTAGGAGGGGAGACCCAGTACTTC. It codes for CASSQGLGGETQYF.